Sequencing of this TCR beta chain was carried out in a study of identical twins. TCRdb re-derived calls from the 5' RACE reads in MiXCR, one entry per CDR3 protein. The sample lists about 470,000 distinct CDR3 sequences; about 24% were seen once. The CDR3 runs 14 residues. Trimming took off 7 bases at V and 5 bases at J, with 17 bases between the two ends. Separately, the same data were catalogued under a study of T cells expressing NK-cell markers.

The sample was CD4+ T cells sorted from blood. The clonotype comes from a young woman in good health. The chain combines TRBV12-3 or TRBV12-4 with TRBJ1-1, with a tentative D call TRBD1 (5 bases). Here the CDR3 DNA reads TGTGCCAGCACCCGGGCCCCTAAGGGGACTGAAGCTTTCTTT. This sequence encodes CASTRAPKGTEAFF.